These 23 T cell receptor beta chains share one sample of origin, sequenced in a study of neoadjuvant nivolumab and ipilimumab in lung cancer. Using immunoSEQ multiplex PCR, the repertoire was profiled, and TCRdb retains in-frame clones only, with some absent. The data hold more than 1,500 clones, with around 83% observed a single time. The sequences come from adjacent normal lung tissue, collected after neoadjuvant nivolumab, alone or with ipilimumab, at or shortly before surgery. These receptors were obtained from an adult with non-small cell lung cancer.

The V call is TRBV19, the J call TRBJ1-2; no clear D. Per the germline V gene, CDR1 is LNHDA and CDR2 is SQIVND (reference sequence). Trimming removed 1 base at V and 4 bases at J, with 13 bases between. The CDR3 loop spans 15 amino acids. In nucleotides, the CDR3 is TGTGCCAGTAGTATAGGGTCGGTCCTTGGCTATGGCTACACCTTC. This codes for CASSIGSVLGYGYTF.

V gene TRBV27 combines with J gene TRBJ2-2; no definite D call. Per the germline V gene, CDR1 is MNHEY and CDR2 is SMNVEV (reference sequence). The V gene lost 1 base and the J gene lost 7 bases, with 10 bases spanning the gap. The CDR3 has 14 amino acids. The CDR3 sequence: CASSLWVGGGELFF. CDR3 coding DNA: TGTGCCAGCAGTTTATGGGTAGGCGGCGGGGAGCTGTTTTTT.

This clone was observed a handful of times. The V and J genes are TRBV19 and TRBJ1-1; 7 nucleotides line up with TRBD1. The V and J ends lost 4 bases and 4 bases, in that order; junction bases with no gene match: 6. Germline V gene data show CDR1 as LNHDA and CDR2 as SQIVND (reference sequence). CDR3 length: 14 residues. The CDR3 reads CASSRQGRGTEAFF. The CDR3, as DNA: TGTGCCAGTAGTAGACAGGGACGGGGCACTGAAGCTTTCTTT.

This CDR3 is CASSLQGGGTTDTQYF. CDR3 bases: TGTGCCAGTAGCCTACAGGGGGGCGGGACCACAGATACGCAGTATTTT. This rearrangement joins TRBV19 to TRBJ2-3; 8 bases are a match to TRBD1. Trimming took 6 bases from V and 2 from J; bases not matched to a gene: 10. Germline values: CDR1 LNHDA, CDR2 SQIVND (reference sequence). This CDR3 contains 16 residues.

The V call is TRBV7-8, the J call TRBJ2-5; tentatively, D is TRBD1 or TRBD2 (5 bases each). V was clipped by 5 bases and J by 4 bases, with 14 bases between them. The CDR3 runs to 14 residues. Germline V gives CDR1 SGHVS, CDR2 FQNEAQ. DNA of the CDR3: TGTGCCAGCAGCGGAGGACAAGAACTAGAGACCCAGTACTTC. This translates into CASSGGQELETQYF. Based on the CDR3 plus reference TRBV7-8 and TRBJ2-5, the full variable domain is GAGVSQSPRYKVAKRGQDVALRCDPISGHVSLFWYQQALGQGPEFLTYFQNEAQLDKSGLPSDRFFAERPEGSVSTLKIQRTQQEDSAVYLCASSGGQELETQYFGPGTRLLVL.

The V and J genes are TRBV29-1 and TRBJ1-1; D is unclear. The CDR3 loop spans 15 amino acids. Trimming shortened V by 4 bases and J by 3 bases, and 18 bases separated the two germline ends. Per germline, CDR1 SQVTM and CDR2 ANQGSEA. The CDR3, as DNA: TGCAGCGTTGTAGGCGGCCCACTTTCATACACTGAAGCTTTCTTT. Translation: CSVVGGPLSYTEAFF.

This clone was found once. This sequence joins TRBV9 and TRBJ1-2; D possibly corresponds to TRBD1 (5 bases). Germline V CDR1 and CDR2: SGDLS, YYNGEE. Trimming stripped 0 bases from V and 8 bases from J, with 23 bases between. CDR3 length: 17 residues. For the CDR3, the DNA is TGTGCCAGCAGCGTAGAGTTCAATGAGAGGGGAGGGAAGGGCTACACCTTC. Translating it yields CASSVEFNERGGKGYTF.

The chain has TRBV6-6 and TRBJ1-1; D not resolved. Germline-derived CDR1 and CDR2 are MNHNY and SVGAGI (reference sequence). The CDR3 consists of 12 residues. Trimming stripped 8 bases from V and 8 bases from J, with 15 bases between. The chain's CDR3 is CASGDAETEAFF. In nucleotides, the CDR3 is TGTGCCAGCGGGGATGCAGAAACCGAAGCTTTCTTT.

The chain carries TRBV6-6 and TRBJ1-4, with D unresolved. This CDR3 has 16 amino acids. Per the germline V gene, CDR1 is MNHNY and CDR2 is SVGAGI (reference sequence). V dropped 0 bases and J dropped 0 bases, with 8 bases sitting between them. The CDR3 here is CASSYSGSATNEKLFF. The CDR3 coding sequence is TGTGCCAGCAGTTACTCAGGCAGCGCAACTAATGAAAAACTGTTTTTT.

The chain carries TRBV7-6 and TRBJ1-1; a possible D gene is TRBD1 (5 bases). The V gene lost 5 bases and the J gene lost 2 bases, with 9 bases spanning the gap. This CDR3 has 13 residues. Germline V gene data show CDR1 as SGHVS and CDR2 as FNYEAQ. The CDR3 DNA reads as TGTGCCAGCAGCGCGGACACTAACACTGAAGCTTTCTTT. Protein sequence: CASSADTNTEAFF.

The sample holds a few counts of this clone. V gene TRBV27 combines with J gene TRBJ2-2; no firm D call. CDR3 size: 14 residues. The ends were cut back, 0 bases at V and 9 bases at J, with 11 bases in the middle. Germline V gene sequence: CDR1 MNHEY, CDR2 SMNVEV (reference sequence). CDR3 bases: TGTGCCAGCAGTTTATCACGGTCAGAGCGGGAGCTGTTTTTT. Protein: CASSLSRSERELFF.

The CDR3 spells CSVAGLQDFTHPYEQYF. CDR3 nucleotides: TGCAGCGTTGCGGGACTACAGGATTTCACCCACCCCTACGAGCAGTACTTC. The rearrangement links TRBV29-1 to TRBJ2-7, with 7 bases fitting TRBD2. The CDR3 has 17 amino acids. In germline, CDR1 is SQVTM, CDR2 ANQGSEA. V was pared by 4 bases and J by 2 bases, with 17 bases of the junction left unmatched.

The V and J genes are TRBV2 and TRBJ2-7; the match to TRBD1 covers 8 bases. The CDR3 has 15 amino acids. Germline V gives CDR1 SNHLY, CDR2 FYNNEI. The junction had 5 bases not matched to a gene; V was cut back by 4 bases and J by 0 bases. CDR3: CASSADRDFSYEQYF. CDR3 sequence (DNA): TGTGCCAGCAGTGCGGACAGGGACTTCTCCTACGAGCAGTACTTC.

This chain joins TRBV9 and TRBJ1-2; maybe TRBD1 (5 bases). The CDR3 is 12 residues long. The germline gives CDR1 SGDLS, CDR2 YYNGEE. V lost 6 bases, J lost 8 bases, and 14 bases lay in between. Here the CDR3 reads CASTGTAPGYTF. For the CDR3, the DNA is TGTGCCAGCACCGGGACTGCCCCAGGCTACACCTTC.

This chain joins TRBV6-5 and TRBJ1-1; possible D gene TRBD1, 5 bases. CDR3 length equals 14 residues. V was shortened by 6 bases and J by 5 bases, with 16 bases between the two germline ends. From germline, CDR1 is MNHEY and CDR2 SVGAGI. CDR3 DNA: TGTGCCAGCAGAGCCGGGACGGGGGGGACTGAAGCTTTCTTT. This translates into CASRAGTGGTEAFF.

CDR3 nucleotide sequence: TGTGCCAGCAGCGCCGAACCCGGACAAGTGAACACTGAAGCTTTCTTT. Translating gives CASSAEPGQVNTEAFF. This chain joins TRBV9 and TRBJ1-1; D might be TRBD1 (5 bases). Trimming took off 3 bases at V and 0 bases at J, with 15 bases between the two ends. The CDR3 consists of 16 residues. Germline values: CDR1 SGDLS, CDR2 YYNGEE.

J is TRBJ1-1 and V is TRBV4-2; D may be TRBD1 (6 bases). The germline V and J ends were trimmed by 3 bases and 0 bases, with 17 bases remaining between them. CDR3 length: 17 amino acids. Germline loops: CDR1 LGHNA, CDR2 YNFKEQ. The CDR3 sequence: CASSHIRDTFMNTEAFF. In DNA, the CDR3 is TGTGCCAGCAGCCACATCCGGGACACCTTCATGAACACTGAAGCTTTCTTT.

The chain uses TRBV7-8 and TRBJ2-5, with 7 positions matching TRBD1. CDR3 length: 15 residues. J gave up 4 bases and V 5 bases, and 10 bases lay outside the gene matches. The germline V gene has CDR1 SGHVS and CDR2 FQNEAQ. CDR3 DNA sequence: TGTGCCAGCAGCGTAACCCGACAGGGCGCAGAGACCCAGTACTTC. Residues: CASSVTRQGAETQYF.

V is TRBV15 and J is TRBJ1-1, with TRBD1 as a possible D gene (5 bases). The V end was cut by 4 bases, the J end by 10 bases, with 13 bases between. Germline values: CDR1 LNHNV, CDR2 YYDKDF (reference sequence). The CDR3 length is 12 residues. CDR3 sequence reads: CATSTDRKVAFF. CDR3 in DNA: TGTGCCACCAGCACTGACAGAAAGGTAGCTTTCTTT.

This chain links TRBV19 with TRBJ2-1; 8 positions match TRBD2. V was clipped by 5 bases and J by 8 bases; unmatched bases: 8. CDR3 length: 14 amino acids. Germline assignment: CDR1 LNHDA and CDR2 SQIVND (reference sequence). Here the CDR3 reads CASSRQASGYEQFF. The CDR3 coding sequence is TGTGCCAGTAGTCGCCAGGCTAGCGGGTATGAGCAGTTCTTC.

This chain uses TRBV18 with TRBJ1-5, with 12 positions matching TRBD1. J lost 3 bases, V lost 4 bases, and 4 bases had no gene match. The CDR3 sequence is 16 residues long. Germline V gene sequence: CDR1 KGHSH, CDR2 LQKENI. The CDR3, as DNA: TGTGCCAGCTCACAGGGACAGGGGGCTATCAATCAGCCCCAGCATTTT. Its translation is CASSQGQGAINQPQHF.

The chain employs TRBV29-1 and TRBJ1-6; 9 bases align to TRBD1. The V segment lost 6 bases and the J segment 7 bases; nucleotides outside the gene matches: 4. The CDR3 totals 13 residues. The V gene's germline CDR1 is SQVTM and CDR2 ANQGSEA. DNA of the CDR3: TGCAGCGTGGGACAGGGCAAGAATTCACCCCTCCACTTT. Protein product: CSVGQGKNSPLHF.

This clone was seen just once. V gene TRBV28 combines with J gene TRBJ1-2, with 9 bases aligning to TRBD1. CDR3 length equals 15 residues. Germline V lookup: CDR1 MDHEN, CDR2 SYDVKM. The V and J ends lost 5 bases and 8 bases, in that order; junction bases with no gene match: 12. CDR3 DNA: TGTGCCAGCAGTCCCACCCGGACAGGGGCTCGAGGCTACACCTTC. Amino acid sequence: CASSPTRTGARGYTF.